The rows below give T cell receptor beta chains drawn from one sample of a study of T cells in localized non-small cell lung cancer. Profiled with immunoSEQ multiplex PCR; TCRdb holds only in-frame clones, not every one. The data hold around 140,000 clones, with approximately 88% observed a single time. Here the sequenced sample was peripheral blood, taken before any cancer treatment. Source of these receptors: a female donor at least 60 years old with stage I lung adenocarcinoma. The CDR3 runs from the conserved cysteine through the conserved F or W. D genes are given only for firm matches. A clone size is listed for some rows: how often the clone was seen (once, few, many), or a class if it is expanded.

>NA|NA|TRBJ2-1|TRBV11-2
TGTGCCAGCAGCTTAGATAGTGGGGTTGAGCAGTTCTTC
CASSLDSGVEQFF
>NA|NA|TRBJ1-2|TRBV5-1
TGCGCCAGCTGTCCCGGATACAGAACTAACTATGGCTACACCTTC
CASCPGYRTNYGYTF
>NA|NA|TRBJ2-5|TRBV20-1
TGCAGTGCTAGATACCAAGAGACCCAGTACTTC
CSARYQETQYF
>NA|TRBD2|TRBJ2-1|TRBV11-1
TGTGCCAGCAGCTTAGCGCCCCGGGAGGGCCAGAATGAGCAGTTCTTC
CASSLAPREGQNEQFF
>NA|TRBD1|TRBJ2-1|TRBV29-1
TGCAGCGTGGGGACAGCCCGACCTTACAATGAGCAGTTCTTC
CSVGTARPYNEQFF
>NA|NA|TRBJ2-2|TRBV6-1
TGTGCCAGCAGTGAGGGAAGCAGGCGGGTTACCGGGGAGCTGTTTTTT
CASSEGSRRVTGELFF
>NA|NA|TRBJ2-7|TRBV7-6
TGTGCCAGCAGCTTAGGCGACGAGCAGTACTTC
CASSLGDEQYF
>NA|TRBD1|TRBJ1-4|TRBV11-2
TGTGCCAGCAGCGAAGGACAGGGAAGAGGTGAAAAACTGTTTTTT
CASSEGQGRGEKLFF
>NA|NA|TRBJ2-2|TRBV7-3
TGTGCCACCCGAGAGGGTAGCTACGAAGGCACCGGGGAGCTGTTTTTT
CATREGSYEGTGELFF
>NA|NA|TRBJ2-5|TRBV5-1
TGCGCCAGCAGCTTGGGGTCAGGTGAAGAGACCCAGTACTTC
CASSLGSGEETQYF
>NA|NA|TRBJ2-4|TRBV5-1
TGCGCCAGCAGCTTGGCCCGGGAAAAAAACATTCAGTACTTC
CASSLAREKNIQYF
>NA|NA|TRBJ1-2|TRBV10-3
TGTGCCATCGGGCGGGAGCCTGAGGAGGGCTACACCTTC
CAIGREPEEGYTF
>NA|NA|TRBJ2-5|TRBV2
TGTGCCAGCAGACGGGTACTAGGAGAACAAGAGACCCAGTACTTC
CASRRVLGEQETQYF
>NA|NA|TRBJ1-1|TRBV6-5
TGTGCCAGCAGTTGGGGGACTGAAGCTTTCTTT
CASSWGTEAFF
>NA|NA|TRBJ1-1|TRBV28
TGTGCCAGCAGTCTGACCCACGAGGGGACTGAAGCTTTCTTT
CASSLTHEGTEAFF
>NA|NA|TRBJ2-7|TRBV11-1
TGTGCCAGCAGCTTAGCAAGGACCCGTGAGCAGTACTTC
CASSLARTREQYF
>NA|NA|TRBJ1-4|TRBV5-4
TGTGCCAGCAGCGGGATGAAAGATAATGAAAAACTGTTTTTT
CASSGMKDNEKLFF
>NA|NA|TRBJ2-7|TRBV6-5
TGTGCCAGCAGCCGGGACAACTACGAGCAGTACTTC
CASSRDNYEQYF
>NA|NA|TRBJ2-1|TRBV27
TGTGCCAGCAGAGGGAACAGATTCAACTCCTACAATGAGCAGTTCTTC
CASRGNRFNSYNEQFF
>NA|NA|TRBJ2-1|TRBV19
TGTGCCAGTAGTACGGACCCGAGCTCCTACAATGAGCAGTTCTTC
CASSTDPSSYNEQFF
>NA|NA|TRBJ2-2|TRBV10-2
TGCGCCAGCAGTGATCCGAACACCGGGGAGCTGTTTTTT
CASSDPNTGELFF
>few|NA|TRBJ1-1|TRBV30
TGTGCCTGGAGAGTAGGGTGGAGGGTTGAAGCTTTCTTT
CAWRVGWRVEAFF
>NA|NA|TRBJ1-2|TRBV28
TGTGCCAGCAGTTTAAAGGGGGGCGGCTACACCTTC
CASSLKGGGYTF
>NA|TRBD1|TRBJ2-2|TRBV30
TGTGCCTGTGGGCGACAGGGGGCTGCCGGGGAGCTGTTTTTT
CACGRQGAAGELFF
>NA|TRBD2|TRBJ2-2|TRBV19
TGTGCCGCGTCGAAAGCGGGATGGGGAACCGGGGAGCTGTTTTTT
CAASKAGWGTGELFF
>NA|TRBD1|TRBJ1-5|TRBV27
TGTGCCAGCAGTTTTTCCAGGGGGTCGAGCAATCAGCCCCAGCATTTT
CASSFSRGSSNQPQHF
>NA|NA|TRBJ2-7|TRBV6-5
TGTGCCAGCAGGCCCGGGACCGACTACGAGCAGTACTTC
CASRPGTDYEQYF
>NA|NA|TRBJ1-1|TRBV19
TGTGCCAGTAGTATAGATCGGGGGACTGAAGCTTTCTTT
CASSIDRGTEAFF
>NA|NA|TRBJ2-1|TRBV19
TGTGCCAGTAGTTTAGGGCATGACAATGAGCAGTTCTTC
CASSLGHDNEQFF
>NA|NA|TRBJ2-1|TRBV9
TGTGCCAGCAGCGCTAGAACCTCCTACAATGAGCAGTTCTTC
CASSARTSYNEQFF
>NA|NA|TRBJ2-2|TRBV30
TGTGCCTGGAGTGTAGGGCGCCGGTCCGGGGAGCTGTTTTTT
CAWSVGRRSGELFF
>NA|TRBD1|TRBJ1-2|TRBV9
TGTGCCAGCAGCGGTTCCGGGACAGGGAATATGGGGCCTTATGGCTACACCTTC
CASSGSGTGNMGPYGYTF
>NA|TRBD1|TRBJ2-6|TRBV10-1
TGCGCCAGCAGTGAGTCGAGGGGGCCTGGGGCCAACGTCCTGACTTTC
CASSESRGPGANVLTF
>NA|NA|TRBJ2-2|TRBV4-1
TGCGCCAGCAGAGGGGATGGGGGAGTTCCCGGGGAGCTGTTTTTT
CASRGDGGVPGELFF
>few|NA|TRBJ1-1|TRBV29-1
TGCAGCGGACGAACTAACACTGAAGCTTTCTTT
CSGRTNTEAFF
>once|TRBD1|TRBJ1-2|TRBV7-6
TGTGCCAGCAGCACAGGACAGGATGGTTATGGCTACACCTTC
CASSTGQDGYGYTF
>NA|NA|TRBJ1-2|TRBV23-1
TGCGCCAGCAGTCCCGGGACCATCATACGCTACACCTTC
CASSPGTIIRYTF
>NA|NA|TRBJ1-1|TRBV18
TGTGCCAGCTCACCGGGAGGGGAAGCCACTGAAGCTTTCTTT
CASSPGGEATEAFF
>NA|NA|TRBJ2-4|TRBV30
TGTGCCTGGAGTGTACCTTCTGGGGTGGGCAAAAACATTCAGTACTTC
CAWSVPSGVGKNIQYF
>NA|NA|TRBJ2-5|TRBV6-1
TGTGCCAGCACCGCACACAAAGAGACCCAGTACTTC
CASTAHKETQYF
>NA|NA|TRBJ2-5|TRBV29-1
TGCAGCGTAAGGATCGGGGGAGAGACCCAGTACTTC
CSVRIGGETQYF
>NA|TRBD2|TRBJ2-2|TRBV19
TGTGCCAGTAGTATTAGTAGGGGAGCGGGAGTGACCGGGGAGCTGTTTTTT
CASSISRGAGVTGELFF
>NA|NA|TRBJ1-2|TRBV29-1
TGCAGCGCAGCGTCTTCTCTGGACTATGGCTACACCTTC
CSAASSLDYGYTF
>NA|NA|TRBJ2-6|TRBV25-1
TGTGCCACCAAATCTGGGGCCAACGTCCTGACTTTC
CATKSGANVLTF
>NA|NA|TRBJ1-1|TRBV28
TGTGCCAGCAGGGGGATTGTTGAAGCTTTCTTT
CASRGIVEAFF
>NA|TRBD1|TRBJ2-3|TRBV4-1
TGCGCCAGCAGCCAAGAAGGGACAGGGGGCTGGGCAGATACGCAGTATTTT
CASSQEGTGGWADTQYF
>NA|NA|TRBJ1-1|TRBV5-1
TGCGCCAGCGCCTATACAGTGGCCGCCACTGAAGCTTTCTTT
CASAYTVAATEAFF